The entry that follows covers one T cell receptor (beta chain) sequence. The sample originates from a study of blood T cell repertoires in COVID-19. Some clones are missing from TCRdb's copy, which holds only in-frame ones; the method was immunoSEQ multiplex PCR. The data show under 250,000 clones, about 80% seen once. The receptor's source is a man older than 75 with acute or convalescent COVID-19. Sequencing was carried out using peripheral blood.

The CDR3 DNA reads TGTGCCAGCATTAGGGGAACAACAACTAATGAAAAACTGTTTTTT. This encodes CASIRGTTTNEKLFF. The rearrangement uses TRBV2 and TRBJ1-4; weak D call: TRBD1 (5 bases). Germline CDR1 and CDR2: SNHLY and FYNNEI. This CDR3 comprises 15 residues. V was cut by 7 bases and J by 0 bases, with 12 bases left in between.